What follows describes a single T cell receptor beta chain. As yet, its antigen is unknown. Germline CDR1 MNHEY, CDR2 SMNVEV (reference sequence). This CDR3 contains 17 residues. The V gene lost 2 bases and the J gene lost 0 bases, with 15 bases spanning the gap. This entry comes from a study of blood T cells in healthy people across ages. Notes on the study in general: With unsorted PBMCs, a conclusive comparison of naive versus antigen-experienced cells was not possible.

With a J-beta primer mix and a sample-barcoded 5' primer, a second PCR ran about 7 to 11 cycles. TCRdb analysed the 5' RACE reads with MiXCR anew, one entry per CDR3 protein. The sample includes over a million distinct CDR3 sequences, 59% seen only once; the top ten take over 5.5%. Caucasian, healthy and from Russia, the donors were aged between about 6 and 90. Each sample yielded at least 6 million isolated PBMCs. The material sequenced was blood. The clonotype originates from a man between 18 and 29 years old in good health. The J gene is TRBJ2-3, the V gene TRBV27; D is possibly TRBD1 (5 bases). CDR3 protein: CASSLNPQGYSTDTQYF. The DNA of the CDR3 is TGTGCCAGCAGTTTAAATCCCCAGGGATATAGCACAGATACGCAGTATTTT.